These 27 T cell receptor beta chains came from one sample sequenced in a study of control samples from healthy donors and cancer patients. Clones were read by immunoSEQ multiplex PCR, and TCRdb kept only the in-frame ones, dropping some. The sample shows around 150,000 clones, roughly 94% of them seen only once. Source material: PBMCs. The receptors were sampled from a man aged 60 to 75 with colorectal cancer.

The chain recombines TRBV27 with TRBJ1-5; tentative D call: TRBD1 (5 bases). The CDR3 is 19 amino acids. Trimming stripped 6 bases from V and 0 bases from J, with 24 bases between. The V gene's germline CDR1 is MNHEY and CDR2 SMNVEV (reference sequence). CDR3 region: CASSQRLDTPGHSNQPQHF. CDR3 nucleotides: TGTGCCAGCAGCCAAAGGTTGGACACTCCGGGGCATAGCAATCAGCCCCAGCATTTT.

The chain links TRBV6-1 to TRBJ1-2, with D possibly matching TRBD1 (5 bases). In germline, CDR1 is MNHNS, CDR2 SASEGT. This CDR3 is 16 amino acids long. V was clipped by 0 bases and J by 5 bases, with 16 bases between them. In DNA, the CDR3 is TGTGCCAGCAGTGAAGCGAATCACCAGGGCATATATGGCTACACCTTC. Translated, it gives CASSEANHQGIYGYTF.

V gene TRBV27 combines with J gene TRBJ2-5; TRBD1 or TRBD2 may be the D gene (5 bases each). V lost 2 bases to trimming and J lost 7 bases, with 14 bases between them. In germline, CDR1 is MNHEY, CDR2 SMNVEV (reference sequence). This CDR3 comprises 14 residues. The CDR3 loop is CASSLGGQGGTQYF. CDR3 DNA sequence: TGTGCCAGCAGTTTAGGGGGTCAGGGTGGGACCCAGTACTTC.

The V and J genes are TRBV10-3 and TRBJ2-3; 10 bases line up with TRBD2. The CDR3 runs to 16 residues. CDR1 is ENHRY, CDR2 SYGVKD, per germline. Germline trimming cut 0 bases from V and 5 bases from J; bases unmatched to any gene: 5. The CDR3 nucleotides read TGTGCCATCAGTGAGTCTAAGCGGGGGGGTGGAGATACGCAGTATTTT. Its protein is CAISESKRGGGDTQYF.

The chain is built from TRBV5-1 and TRBJ2-1, with D maybe TRBD2 (5 bases). Trimming took 7 bases from V and 0 from J, leaving 8 bases between them. This CDR3 is 13 amino acids long. Germline CDR1 is SGHRS and CDR2 is YFSETQ. The CDR3 loop is CASRRGSYNEQFF. DNA for the CDR3: TGCGCCAGCCGACGGGGCTCCTACAATGAGCAGTTCTTC.

This chain joins TRBV5-1 and TRBJ1-2; D is perhaps TRBD1 (6 bases). CDR1 is SGHRS, CDR2 YFSETQ, per germline. V lost 3 bases and J 5 bases, leaving 23 bases between the germline ends. The CDR3 runs to 17 residues. In DNA, the CDR3 is TGCGCCAGCAGCTCCTTTTTTAACAGGGTAATTGGTTATGGCTACACCTTC. It codes for CASSSFFNRVIGYGYTF.

This chain connects TRBV7-6 to TRBJ2-7, with 7 bases fitting TRBD1. CDR1 is SGHVS, CDR2 FNYEAQ, per germline. With V trimmed by 5 bases and J by 0 bases, 7 bases remained unmatched. The CDR3 extends over 15 amino acids. DNA for the CDR3: TGTGCCAGCAGCAGGGGACAGATAAGCTCCTACGAGCAGTACTTC. Translating it yields CASSRGQISSYEQYF. Supplemented by reference TRBV7-6 and TRBJ2-7, the full variable domain reads GAGVSQSPRYKVTKRGQDVALRCDPISGHVSLYWYRQALGQGPEFLTYFNYEAQQDKSGLPNDRFSAERPEGSISTLTIQRTEQRDSAMYRCASSRGQISSYEQYFGPGTRLTVT.

The V and J genes are TRBV6-1 and TRBJ1-5; perhaps TRBD1 as D (5 bases). Trimming took off 2 bases at V and 8 bases at J, with 7 bases between the two ends. The CDR3 extends over 12 amino acids. CDR1 MNHNS and CDR2 SASEGT come from the germline V gene. The CDR3 bases are TGTGCCAGCAGTGAACCGGGGGAGCCCCAGCATTTT. Translated: CASSEPGEPQHF.

The chain carries TRBV29-1 and TRBJ1-1, with 8 bases that match TRBD1. The CDR3 covers 16 residues. The germline V gene has CDR1 SQVTM and CDR2 ANQGSEA. The junction had 12 bases not matched to a gene; V was cut back by 5 bases and J by 1 base. Here the CDR3 reads CSVRRQGAGPNTEAFF. CDR3 in DNA: TGCAGCGTTCGGAGGCAGGGGGCCGGCCCGAACACTGAAGCTTTCTTT.

This chain connects TRBV11-2 to TRBJ1-1; D is unresolved. The germline CDR1 and CDR2 sequences are SGHAT and FQNNGV. This CDR3 has 12 amino acids. Trimming shortened V by 3 bases and J by 1 base, and 3 bases separated the two germline ends. The chain's CDR3 is CASSFANTEAFF. In DNA form, the CDR3 reads TGTGCCAGCAGCTTTGCGAACACTGAAGCTTTCTTT. Full variable domain (missing parts from reference TRBV11-2 and TRBJ1-1): EAGVAQSPRYKIIEKRQSVAFWCNPISGHATLYWYQQILGQGPKLLIQFQNNGVVDDSQLPKDRFSAERLKGVDSTLKIQPAKLEDSAVYLCASSFANTEAFFGQGTRLTVV.

In the case of this clone: The sample holds other DNA sequences that translate to the same CDR3. The chain carries TRBV27 and TRBJ1-2; TRBD1 might be the D (6 bases). The CDR3 loop spans 14 amino acids. The V gene's germline CDR1 is MNHEY and CDR2 SMNVEV (reference sequence). V dropped 5 bases and J dropped 1 base, with 11 bases sitting between them. The CDR3 bases are TGTGCCAGCAGTACAAAACAGGGTAACTATGGCTACACCTTC. Its protein product is CASSTKQGNYGYTF.

J is TRBJ1-1 and V is TRBV20-1, with a possible D match to TRBD1 (6 bases). CDR1 DFQATT and CDR2 SNEGSKA come from the germline V gene (reference sequence). CDR3 length: 11 amino acids. V was pared by 6 bases and J by 9 bases, with 14 bases between. The CDR3 here is CSALWGLKAFF. DNA for the CDR3: TGCAGTGCCCTGTGGGGGCTTAAAGCTTTCTTT.

The CDR3 bases are TGTGCCAGCAGTTTATATCGTGAGGACAGCTCCTACGAGCAGTACTTC. Protein sequence: CASSLYREDSSYEQYF. The gene calls are TRBV27 and TRBJ2-7; D perhaps matches TRBD1 (6 bases). Germline CDR1 and CDR2: MNHEY and SMNVEV (reference sequence). The CDR3 sequence is 16 residues long. Trimming left V 1 base short and J 0 bases short, with 13 bases between.

The genes are TRBV27 and TRBJ2-3, with D possibly matching TRBD1 (6 bases). In germline, CDR1 is MNHEY, CDR2 SMNVEV (reference sequence). The CDR3 totals 16 residues. Trimming shortened V by 6 bases and J by 0 bases, and 16 bases separated the two germline ends. The DNA for the CDR3 is TGTGCCAGCAGCTTCAACAGGGCCGCTAGCACAGATACGCAGTATTTT. This gives the protein CASSFNRAASTDTQYF.

The rearrangement links TRBV7-8 to TRBJ1-6, with TRBD1 matching over 10 bases. Unmatched junction bases numbered 8, after V lost 5 bases and J lost 7 bases. Germline assignment: CDR1 SGHVS and CDR2 FQNEAQ. The CDR3 is 16 residues long. CDR3 amino acids: CASSPDRGRGNSPLHF. The CDR3 DNA is TGTGCCAGCAGCCCCGACAGGGGGCGCGGGAATTCACCCCTCCACTTT.

A single count supports this clone. This chain links TRBV20-1 with TRBJ1-6; a possible D gene is TRBD1 (5 bases). V gave up 3 bases and J gave up 9 bases, with 12 bases separating them. The CDR3 length is 13 residues. Germline-derived CDR1 and CDR2 are DFQATT and SNEGSKA (reference sequence). The CDR3 protein is CSASLDILSPLHF. CDR3 nucleotide sequence: TGCAGTGCTAGTCTGGACATTCTTTCACCCCTCCACTTT.

In DNA, the CDR3 is TGCGCCAGCAGCCCGGTGGGGGATACGCAGTATTTT. Translated, it gives CASSPVGDTQYF. V usage is TRBV5-1 and J usage is TRBJ2-3; D unclear. The CDR3 has 12 residues. Germline V gene sequence: CDR1 SGHRS, CDR2 YFSETQ. V was pared by 4 bases and J by 6 bases, with 9 bases between.

The CDR3: CASSRDQETQYF. The CDR3 bases are TGTGCCAGCTCACGGGATCAAGAGACCCAGTACTTC. The chain couples TRBV18 to TRBJ2-5; D gene ambiguous. V shed 4 bases and J shed 2 bases, with 5 bases lying between them. CDR3 length equals 12 residues. Germline CDR1 KGHSH, CDR2 LQKENI.

The chain combines TRBV2 with TRBJ2-3; TRBD1 matches 9 bases. Trimming cost V 4 bases and J 6 bases; bases outside gene matches: 5. CDR3 length equals 14 residues. Germline CDR1 SNHLY, CDR2 FYNNEI. The CDR3 region has the DNA TGTGCCAGCAGTGGACAGGGGGTTGTTGATACGCAGTATTTT. This translates into CASSGQGVVDTQYF.

This rearrangement joins TRBV5-1 to TRBJ2-1; D is ambiguous. The CDR3 runs 13 residues. V dropped 0 bases and J dropped 5 bases, with 6 bases sitting between them. Germline CDR1 reads SGHRS; CDR2 reads YFSETQ. The CDR3 DNA sequence: TGCGCCAGCAGCTTGGGAACCAACAATGAGCAGTTCTTC. Encoded protein: CASSLGTNNEQFF.

The chain couples TRBV7-7 to TRBJ2-2; D might be TRBD1 or TRBD2, each matching 6 bases. Germline lookup yields CDR1 SSHAT and CDR2 FNYEAQ (reference sequence). The CDR3 consists of 17 residues. Deletions cut 0 bases from V and 0 bases from J, with 11 bases between. CDR3 bases: TGTGCCAGCAGCTTAGCGGGGGGCGAATCGAACACCGGGGAGCTGTTTTTT. Translated: CASSLAGGESNTGELFF.

CDR3 coding DNA: TGTGCCAGCAGCACCCAGGGGGAGAACTCCTACGAGCAGTACTTC. It yields the protein CASSTQGENSYEQYF. This chain connects TRBV28 to TRBJ2-7; 7 bases match TRBD1. The CDR3 has 15 residues. Germline lookup yields CDR1 MDHEN and CDR2 SYDVKM. The V segment lost 6 bases and the J segment 0 bases; nucleotides outside the gene matches: 8.

The chain employs TRBV19 and TRBJ1-5; the D gene is possibly TRBD1 (5 bases). Germline V gene lookup returns CDR1 LNHDA and CDR2 SQIVND (reference sequence). V dropped 6 bases and J dropped 7 bases, with 13 bases sitting between them. This CDR3 comprises 13 residues. The CDR3: CASSLDWDQPQHF. The CDR3, as DNA: TGTGCCAGTAGCCTGGACTGGGACCAGCCCCAGCATTTT.

The CDR3 bases are TGTGCCAGTAGGCCCCTACGTGGGGGCATTCAGTACTTC. Its translation is CASRPLRGGIQYF. V usage is TRBV19 and J usage is TRBJ2-4, with D perhaps given as TRBD1 or TRBD2 (5 bases each). Deletions cut 6 bases from V and 9 bases from J, with 15 bases between. This CDR3 is 13 amino acids long. Germline assignment: CDR1 LNHDA and CDR2 SQIVND (reference sequence).

Note on this clone: Distinct nucleotide sequences in the sample also encode this CDR3. The chain recombines TRBV5-1 with TRBJ2-5; 8 bases are shared with TRBD1. CDR1 is SGHRS, CDR2 YFSETQ, per germline. This CDR3 region has 14 residues. Trimming took 5 bases from V and 1 from J; bases not matched to a gene: 4. Here the CDR3 reads CASSRGQGQETQYF. For the CDR3, the DNA is TGCGCCAGCAGTCGCGGACAGGGCCAAGAGACCCAGTACTTC.

This clone was detected once. The rearrangement uses TRBV19 and TRBJ2-6; 11 bases are a match to TRBD2. CDR1 and CDR2 from the germline V gene are LNHDA and SQIVND (reference sequence). With V trimmed by 9 bases and J by 0 bases, 7 bases remained unmatched. This CDR3 region has 17 residues. The CDR3 loop reads CASTTSGVISGANVLTF. The CDR3 nucleotides are TGTGCCAGCACGACTAGCGGGGTGATCTCTGGGGCCAACGTCCTGACTTTC.

The chain couples TRBV28 to TRBJ2-7, with 7 bases identical to TRBD1. The germline V gene encodes CDR1 MDHEN and CDR2 SYDVKM. The V segment lost 6 bases and the J segment 0 bases; nucleotides outside the gene matches: 2. CDR3 length: 13 amino acids. The CDR3 is CASSRTGSYEQYF. The CDR3 region has the DNA TGTGCCAGCAGCAGGACAGGCTCCTACGAGCAGTACTTC.